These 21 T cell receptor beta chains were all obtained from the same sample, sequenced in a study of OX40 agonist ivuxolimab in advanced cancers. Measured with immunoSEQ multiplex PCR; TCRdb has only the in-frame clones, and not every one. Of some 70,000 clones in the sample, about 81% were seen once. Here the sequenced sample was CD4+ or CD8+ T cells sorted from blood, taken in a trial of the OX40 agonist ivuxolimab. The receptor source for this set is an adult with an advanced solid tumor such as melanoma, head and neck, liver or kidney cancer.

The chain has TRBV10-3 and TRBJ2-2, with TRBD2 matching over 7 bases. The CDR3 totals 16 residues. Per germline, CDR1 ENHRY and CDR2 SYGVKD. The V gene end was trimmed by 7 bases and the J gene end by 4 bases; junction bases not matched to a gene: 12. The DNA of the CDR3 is TGTGCCATCAAGGGCTGGGCTAGCGGAGTCACCGGGGAGCTGTTTTTT. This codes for CAIKGWASGVTGELFF.

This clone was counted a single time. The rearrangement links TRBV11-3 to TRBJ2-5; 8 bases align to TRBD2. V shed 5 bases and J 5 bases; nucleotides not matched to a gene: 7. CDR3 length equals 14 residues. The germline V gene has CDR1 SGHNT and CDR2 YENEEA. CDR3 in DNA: TGTGCCAGCAGCCCTCGGGGGGGCGATGAGACCCAGTACTTC. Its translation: CASSPRGGDETQYF.

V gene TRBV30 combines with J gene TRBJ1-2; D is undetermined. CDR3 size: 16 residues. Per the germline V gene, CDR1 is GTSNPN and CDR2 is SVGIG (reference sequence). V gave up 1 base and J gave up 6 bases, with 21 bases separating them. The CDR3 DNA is TGTGCCTGGAGTGGCCCCCCCGCCTTGCGTTTGCATGGCTACACCTTC. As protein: CAWSGPPALRLHGYTF.

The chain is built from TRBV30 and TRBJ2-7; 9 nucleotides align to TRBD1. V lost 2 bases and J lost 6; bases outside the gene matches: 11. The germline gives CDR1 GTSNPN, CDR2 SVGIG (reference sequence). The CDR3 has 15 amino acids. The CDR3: CAWSHPGQGRGEQYF. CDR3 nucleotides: TGTGCCTGGAGTCATCCGGGACAGGGAAGGGGCGAGCAGTACTTC.

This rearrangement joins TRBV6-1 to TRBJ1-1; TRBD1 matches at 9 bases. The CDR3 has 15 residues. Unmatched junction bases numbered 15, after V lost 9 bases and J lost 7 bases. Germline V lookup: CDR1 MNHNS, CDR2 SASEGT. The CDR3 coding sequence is TGTGCCAGGTCTCCCGGGACAGGGTCTGGCGTTGAAGCTTTCTTT. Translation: CARSPGTGSGVEAFF.

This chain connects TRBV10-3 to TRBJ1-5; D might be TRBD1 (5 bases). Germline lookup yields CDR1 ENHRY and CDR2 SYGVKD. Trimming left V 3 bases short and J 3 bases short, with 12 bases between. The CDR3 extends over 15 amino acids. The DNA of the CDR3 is TGTGCCATCAGTGAAGGCGGGGGTCCCAATCAGCCCCAGCATTTT. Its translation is CAISEGGGPNQPQHF.

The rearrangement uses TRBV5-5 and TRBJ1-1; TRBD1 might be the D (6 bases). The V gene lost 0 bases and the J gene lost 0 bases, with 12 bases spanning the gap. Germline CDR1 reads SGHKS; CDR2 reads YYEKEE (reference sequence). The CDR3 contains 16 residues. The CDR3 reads CASSLVVGTLNTEAFF. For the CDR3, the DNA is TGTGCCAGCAGCTTGGTTGTTGGGACACTGAACACTGAAGCTTTCTTT.

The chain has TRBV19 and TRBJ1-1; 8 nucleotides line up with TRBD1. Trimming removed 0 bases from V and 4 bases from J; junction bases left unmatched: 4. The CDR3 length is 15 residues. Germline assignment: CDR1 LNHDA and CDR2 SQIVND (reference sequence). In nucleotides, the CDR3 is TGTGCCAGTAGTATAGATCAACAGGGGGTCACTGAAGCTTTCTTT. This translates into CASSIDQQGVTEAFF.

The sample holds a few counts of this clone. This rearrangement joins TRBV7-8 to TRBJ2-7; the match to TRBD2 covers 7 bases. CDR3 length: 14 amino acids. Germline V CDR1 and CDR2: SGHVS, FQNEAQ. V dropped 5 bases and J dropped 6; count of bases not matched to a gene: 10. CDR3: CASSQRGRQGEQYF. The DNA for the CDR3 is TGTGCCAGCAGCCAGCGGGGTAGACAAGGCGAGCAGTACTTC. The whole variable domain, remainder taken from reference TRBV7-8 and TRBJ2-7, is GAGVSQSPRYKVAKRGQDVALRCDPISGHVSLFWYQQALGQGPEFLTYFQNEAQLDKSGLPSDRFFAERPEGSVSTLKIQRTQQEDSAVYLCASSQRGRQGEQYFGPGTRLTVT.

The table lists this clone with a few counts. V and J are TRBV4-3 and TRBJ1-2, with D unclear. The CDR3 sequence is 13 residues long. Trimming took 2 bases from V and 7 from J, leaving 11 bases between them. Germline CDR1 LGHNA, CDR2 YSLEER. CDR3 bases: TGCGCCAGCAGCCAAATCGGAAACGCTGGCTACACCTTC. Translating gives CASSQIGNAGYTF.

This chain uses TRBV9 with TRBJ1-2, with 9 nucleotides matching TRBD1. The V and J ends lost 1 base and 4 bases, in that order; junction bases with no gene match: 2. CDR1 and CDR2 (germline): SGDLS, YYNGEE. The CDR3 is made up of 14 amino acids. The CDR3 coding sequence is TGTGCCAGCAGCGTAATGGGACAGGGCTATGGCTACACCTTC. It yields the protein CASSVMGQGYGYTF.

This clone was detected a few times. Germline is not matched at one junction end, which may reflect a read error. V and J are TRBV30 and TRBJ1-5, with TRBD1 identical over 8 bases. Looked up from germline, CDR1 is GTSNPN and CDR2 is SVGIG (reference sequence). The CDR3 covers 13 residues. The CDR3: CAWTGTGNHPQHF. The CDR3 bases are TGTGCCTGGACCGGGACAGGTAATCATCCCCAGCATTTT.

The DNA of the CDR3 is TGCGCCAGCAGCCCAGGGGACAGGGACAACTACGAGCAGTACTTC. Translated, it gives CASSPGDRDNYEQYF. V gene TRBV5-1 combines with J gene TRBJ2-7; 9 bases match TRBD1. The CDR3 length is 15 residues. Germline CDR1 reads SGHRS; CDR2 reads YFSETQ. With V trimmed by 4 bases and J by 3 bases, 8 bases remained unmatched.

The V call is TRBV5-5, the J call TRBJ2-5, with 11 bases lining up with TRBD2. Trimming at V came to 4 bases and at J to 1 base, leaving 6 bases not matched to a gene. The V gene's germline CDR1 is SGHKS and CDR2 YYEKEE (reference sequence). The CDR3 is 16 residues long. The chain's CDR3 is CASSPVGTSGQETQYF. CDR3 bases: TGTGCCAGCAGCCCGGTAGGGACTAGCGGCCAAGAGACCCAGTACTTC.

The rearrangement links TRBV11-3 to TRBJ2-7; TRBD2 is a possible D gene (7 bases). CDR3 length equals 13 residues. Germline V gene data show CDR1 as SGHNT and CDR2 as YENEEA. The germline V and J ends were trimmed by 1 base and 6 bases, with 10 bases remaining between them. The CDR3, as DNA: TGTGCCAGCAGCTTAGCGGGGGGCTCCGAGCAGTACTTC. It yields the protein CASSLAGGSEQYF.

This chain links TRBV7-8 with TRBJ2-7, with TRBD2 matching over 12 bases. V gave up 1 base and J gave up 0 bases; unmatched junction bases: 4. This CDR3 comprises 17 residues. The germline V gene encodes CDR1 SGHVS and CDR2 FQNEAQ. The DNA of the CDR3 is TGTGCCAGCAGCTTAGGGACTAGCGGGACAATCTCCTACGAGCAGTACTTC. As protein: CASSLGTSGTISYEQYF.

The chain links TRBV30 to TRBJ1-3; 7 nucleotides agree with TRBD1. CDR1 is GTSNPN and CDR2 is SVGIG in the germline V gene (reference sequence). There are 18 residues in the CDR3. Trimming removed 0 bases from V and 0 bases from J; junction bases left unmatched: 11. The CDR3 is CAWSVQGGGQSSGNTIYF. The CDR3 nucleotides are TGTGCCTGGAGTGTACAAGGAGGGGGACAGTCCTCTGGAAACACCATATATTTT.

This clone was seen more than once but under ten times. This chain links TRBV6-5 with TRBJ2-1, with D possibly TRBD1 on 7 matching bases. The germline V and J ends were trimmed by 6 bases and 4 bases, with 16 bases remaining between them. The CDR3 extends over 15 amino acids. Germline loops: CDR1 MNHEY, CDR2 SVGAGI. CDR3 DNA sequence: TGTGCCAGCAGCCACGGGGGACAGCTATACAATGAGCAGTTCTTC. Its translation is CASSHGGQLYNEQFF.

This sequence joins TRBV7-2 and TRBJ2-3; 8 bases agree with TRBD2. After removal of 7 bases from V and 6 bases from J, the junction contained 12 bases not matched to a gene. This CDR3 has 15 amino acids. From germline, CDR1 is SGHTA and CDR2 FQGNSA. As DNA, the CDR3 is TGTGCCAGCATCATTAGCGGGGTCCCTTCGGATACGCAGTATTTT. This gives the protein CASIISGVPSDTQYF.

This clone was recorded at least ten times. The CDR3 reads CASSVQGARQPQHF. CDR3 coding DNA: TGCGCCAGCAGCGTACAGGGGGCGCGGCAGCCCCAGCATTTT. J is TRBJ1-5 and V is TRBV4-1, with 9 nucleotides matching TRBD1. The CDR3 covers 14 residues. The V segment lost 5 bases and the J segment 7 bases; nucleotides outside the gene matches: 6. CDR1 and CDR2 from the germline V gene are MGHRA and YSYEKL.

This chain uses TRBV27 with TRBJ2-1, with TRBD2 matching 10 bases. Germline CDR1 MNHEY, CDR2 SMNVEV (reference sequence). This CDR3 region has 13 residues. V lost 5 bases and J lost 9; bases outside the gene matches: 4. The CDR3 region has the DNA TGTGCCAGCAGTCTCCAGCGGGAGGGTGAGCAGTTCTTC. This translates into CASSLQREGEQFF.